The 13 T cell receptor beta chains presented below share a single source sample, sequenced in a study of T cell changes during pregnancy in multiple sclerosis. Clones were sequenced by immunoSEQ multiplex PCR, and TCRdb holds only the in-frame ones, with some missing. The sample records 30,000 to 40,000 clones, more than 70% being singletons. The material sequenced was CD4+ T cells from peripheral blood mononuclear cells, taken after pregnancy. The source is a female donor in good health, enrolled as a control in a pregnancy study.

The chain recombines TRBV7-8 with TRBJ2-3; the match to TRBD2 covers 8 bases. Unmatched junction bases numbered 10, after V lost 6 bases and J lost 5 bases. The CDR3 loop spans 15 amino acids. Germline V CDR1 and CDR2: SGHVS, FQNEAQ. The CDR3 coding sequence is TGTGCCAGCAGGGGGTTCGGGAGGGGTGTAGATACGCAGTATTTT. Translated, it gives CASRGFGRGVDTQYF.

The CDR3 bases are TGTGCCAGCAGCCCAGTGGGACAGGGGCACGAGCAGTACTTC. Its protein is CASSPVGQGHEQYF. This chain connects TRBV4-2 to TRBJ2-7; TRBD1 matches 10 bases. The CDR3 covers 14 residues. CDR1 is LGHNA and CDR2 is YNFKEQ in the germline V gene. The V and J ends lost 4 bases and 5 bases, in that order; junction bases with no gene match: 5.

This clone was observed a handful of times. This rearrangement joins TRBV6-1 to TRBJ2-7; TRBD1 matches at 8 bases. Germline V lookup: CDR1 MNHNS, CDR2 SASEGT. This CDR3 contains 15 residues. Trimming took 6 bases from V and 3 from J; bases not matched to a gene: 10. This chain's CDR3 is CASSVVTGVRYEQYF. The CDR3 DNA is TGTGCCAGCAGCGTAGTGACAGGGGTCCGCTACGAGCAGTACTTC.

This chain joins TRBV9 and TRBJ2-7, with unresolved D. CDR3 length equals 14 residues. Trimming pared 2 bases from V and 6 bases from J, leaving 15 bases between. From germline, CDR1 is SGDLS and CDR2 YYNGEE. CDR3 coding DNA: TGTGCCAGCAGCGTGCAGGCTGCTCCGGCCGAGCAGTACTTC. Its protein is CASSVQAAPAEQYF. The variable domain in full, completed from reference TRBV9 and TRBJ2-7, reads DSGVTQTPKHLITATGQRVTLRCSPRSGDLSVYWYQQSLDQGLQFLIQYYNGEERAKGNILERFSAQQFPDLHSELNLSSLELGDSALYFCASSVQAAPAEQYFGPGTRLTVT.

V and J are TRBV5-1 and TRBJ2-5, with 16 bases lining up with TRBD2. Germline CDR1 and CDR2: SGHRS and YFSETQ. The CDR3 consists of 17 residues. Unmatched junction bases numbered 6, after V lost 4 bases and J lost 3 bases. CDR3 nucleotides: TGCGCCAGCAGCGCGGGACTAGCGGGAGGGCGGAAAGAGACCCAGTACTTC. Encoded protein: CASSAGLAGGRKETQYF.

The chain couples TRBV4-2 to TRBJ2-5; 7 bases match TRBD1. V lost 4 bases and J lost 2; bases outside the gene matches: 4. This CDR3 region has 14 residues. Germline values: CDR1 LGHNA, CDR2 YNFKEQ. The CDR3, as DNA: TGTGCCAGCAGCCGACTGGGACAGCAAGAGACCCAGTACTTC. Translated: CASSRLGQQETQYF.

The chain couples TRBV7-2 to TRBJ2-1; 9 bases are a match to TRBD2. Germline-derived CDR1 and CDR2 are SGHTA and FQGNSA. V shed 5 bases and J 1 base; nucleotides not matched to a gene: 3. The CDR3 length is 15 residues. The chain's CDR3 is CASSMSGGSYNEQFF. The CDR3, as DNA: TGTGCCAGCAGCATGAGCGGGGGGTCCTACAATGAGCAGTTCTTC.

This clone has more than one count but fewer than ten. CDR3 nucleotides: TGCGCCAGCAGTCGACTAGCGGTGAACACCGGGGAGCTGTTTTTT. Protein product: CASSRLAVNTGELFF. The genes are TRBV5-1 and TRBJ2-2; 9 nucleotides agree with TRBD2. This CDR3 has 15 amino acids. V gave up 5 bases and J gave up 1 base; unmatched junction bases: 3. The germline V gene has CDR1 SGHRS and CDR2 YFSETQ.

The rearrangement links TRBV7-9 to TRBJ1-6; D is unresolved. The CDR3 is made up of 16 amino acids. Germline V gives CDR1 SEHNR, CDR2 FQNEAQ (reference sequence). V was pared by 0 bases and J by 7 bases, with 13 bases between. CDR3 sequence (DNA): TGTGCCAGCAGCTTAGCGCTGGGCCCCGCCAATTCACCCCTCCACTTT. It translates to CASSLALGPANSPLHF.

The genes are TRBV7-9 and TRBJ1-2; D not resolved. The CDR3 totals 15 residues. Germline-derived CDR1 and CDR2 are SEHNR and FQNEAQ (reference sequence). V lost 2 bases and J 4 bases, leaving 14 bases between the germline ends. CDR3 coding DNA: TGTGCCAGCAGCTTAATGGCGGCTTCTACCTATGGCTACACCTTC. Protein sequence: CASSLMAASTYGYTF.

The chain combines TRBV5-1 with TRBJ2-2; D is perhaps TRBD1 (5 bases). Trimming removed 2 bases from V and 0 bases from J, with 8 bases in between. CDR3 length: 15 amino acids. Germline values: CDR1 SGHRS, CDR2 YFSETQ. The CDR3 loop reads CASSFWTTNTGELFF. The CDR3 region has the DNA TGCGCCAGCAGCTTTTGGACAACGAACACCGGGGAGCTGTTTTTT.

This rearrangement joins TRBV19 to TRBJ1-2; 7 bases align to TRBD1. CDR1 is LNHDA and CDR2 is SQIVND in the germline V gene (reference sequence). V trimming: 5 bases; J trimming: 3 bases; junction bases outside the gene matches: 6. The CDR3 has 14 amino acids. The CDR3 DNA follows: TGTGCCAGTAGTCAACAGGGGACCCACTATGGCTACACCTTC. Amino acids: CASSQQGTHYGYTF.

V and J are TRBV11-1 and TRBJ2-1; TRBD2 matches 9 bases. The V and J ends lost 8 bases and 6 bases, in that order; junction bases with no gene match: 8. This CDR3 is 14 amino acids long. Germline loops: CDR1 SGHAT, CDR2 FQDESV (reference sequence). For the CDR3, the DNA is TGTGCCAGCGACATCGGTAGCGGGGGCAATGAGCAGTTCTTC. It is translated as CASDIGSGGNEQFF. The full variable domain, in which reference TRBV11-1 and TRBJ2-1 provide the parts outside the CDR3, is EAEVAQSPRYKITEKSQAVAFWCDPISGHATLYWYRQILGQGPELLVQFQDESVVDDSQLPKDRFSAERLKGVDSTLKIQPAELGDSAMYLCASDIGSGGNEQFFGPGTRLTVL.